By frequency in the sample, the clone carrying this T cell receptor beta chain is medium-sized. Its specificity is not known. TCRdb reprocessed the PCR reads via MiXCR. The sample has around 16,000 clones, 25% seen once; the top ten hold approximately 11%. The sample originates from a study of metastatic and nonmetastatic thyroid tumors. Across the study: Patients with malignant and benign thyroid disease provided blood and tumor or nodule tissue, whose repertoires were compared.

No treatment had been given to any patient before thyroid surgery. CDR3 length equals 15 residues. Germline CDR1 is MGHRA and CDR2 is YSYEKL. After removal of 0 bases from V and 5 bases from J, the junction contained 4 bases not matched to a gene. Broader study findings: Versus benign nodules, malignant thyroid tumors reportedly had significantly higher TCR beta diversity, in blood and tumor.

The TCR sequence derives from a male donor with papillary thyroid cancer or a benign thyroid nodule (not recorded which). Some clones in this sample may be carry-over from other donors' samples. The rearrangement joins TRBV4-1 to TRBJ2-7, with 10 bases lining up with TRBD2. Sequenced input: blood. CDR3 nucleotide sequence: TGCGCCAGCAGCCAAGAATGGCTAGCGGGGGACGAGCAGTACTTC. This translates into CASSQEWLAGDEQYF.